A selection of T cell receptor beta chains follows, all from one sample in a study of identical twins. TCRdb redid the calling of the 5' RACE reads with MiXCR, one entry per CDR3 protein. The sample yields about 1.7 million distinct CDR3 sequences, roughly 35% seen once. Sequenced: cord blood. These receptors originate from a newborn girl in good health. CDR3s include the opening cysteine and the closing phenylalanine or tryptophan. Fields, in order: clone size, V gene, J gene, D gene, CDR3 DNA, CDR3 protein. The D gene is left open where the match is weak. Clone size is not always given. Where it is, it says once, few, many or a class for expanded clones.

few,TRBV27,TRBJ2-3,.,TGTGCCAGCAGTTTATCATCCACCCCTAGCACAGATACGCAGTATTTT,CASSLSSTPSTDTQYF
.,TRBV4-2,TRBJ2-1,TRBD2,TGTGCCAGCAGCCAACCGAGCCCCTTAGCGGGGGGGGCATCCTTGTACAATGAGCAGTTCTTC,CASSQPSPLAGGASLYNEQFF
few,TRBV28,TRBJ1-5,TRBD1,TGTGCCAGCAGTACAGACTGGGGGACAGGGGCCAATCAGCCCCAGCATTTT,CASSTDWGTGANQPQHF
.,TRBV28,TRBJ2-1,TRBD1,TGTGCCAGCAGCGGACAGGTGGGCTCCTACAATGAGCAGTTCTTC,CASSGQVGSYNEQFF
few,TRBV20-1,TRBJ2-1,TRBD2,TGCAGTGCTAAAGGGACTAGCTACAATGAGCAGTTCTTC,CSAKGTSYNEQFF
once,TRBV27,TRBJ2-3,TRBD2,TGTGCCAGCAGTTTATGGGTAGCGGGAGGACGCGCAGATACGCAGTATTTT,CASSLWVAGGRADTQYF
few,TRBV12-3/TRBV12-4,TRBJ2-1,TRBD1,TGTGCCAGCAGAAATCGACAGGGGGGTTCCTACAATGAGCAGTTCTTC,CASRNRQGGSYNEQFF
.,TRBV20-1,TRBJ2-3,TRBD1,TGCCTTACCACCACGTGGGGACAGGGCACAGATACGCAGTATTTT,CLTTTWGQGTDTQYF
.,TRBV18,TRBJ2-1,TRBD2,TGTGCCAGCTCACAACTAGCGTGGGCTGAGCAGTTCTTC,CASSQLAWAEQFF
few,TRBV4-2,TRBJ2-3,.,TGTGCCAGCAGCCAAAAGAAAGGGGGAGGCCCCACAGATACGCAGTATTTT,CASSQKKGGGPTDTQYF
few,TRBV7-2,TRBJ2-7,.,TGTGCCAGCAGCATTACCAACTCGCTCTCCTACGAGCAGTACTTC,CASSITNSLSYEQYF
.,TRBV6-1,TRBJ2-5,.,TGTGCCAGCAGTTTTCGTCGGGACTACCAAGAGACCCAGTACTTC,CASSFRRDYQETQYF
few,TRBV12-3/TRBV12-4,TRBJ2-4,.,TGTGCCAGCAGTTTCACTGCCAAAAACATTCAGTACTTC,CASSFTAKNIQYF
.,TRBV4-2,TRBJ1-5,.,TGTGCCAGCAGCCAAGACGATGGGCAGGGACAGCCCCAGCATTTT,CASSQDDGQGQPQHF
.,TRBV7-9,TRBJ1-6,.,TGTGCCAGCAGCTCTCTCATTCGGGGGATAAATTCACCCCTCCACTTT,CASSSLIRGINSPLHF
few,TRBV10-3,TRBJ2-1,TRBD2,TGTGCCATCAGTGAGCCCCCTTTAGCGGGAGGCTACAATGAGCAGTTCTTC,CAISEPPLAGGYNEQFF
.,TRBV4-3,TRBJ2-7,TRBD1,TGCGCCAGCAGCCAAGCAACCCAAGGGGGACAGGCGTACGAGCAGTACTTC,CASSQATQGGQAYEQYF
few,TRBV10-3,TRBJ2-5,.,TGTGCCATCAGCCGCACGGGGACGCAAGAGACCCAGTACTTC,CAISRTGTQETQYF
few,TRBV10-3,TRBJ2-3,TRBD2,TGTGCCATCAGTGGACTAGCGGGGGGCCCGGGTACAGATACGCAGTATTTT,CAISGLAGGPGTDTQYF
.,TRBV3-1,TRBJ2-5,.,TGTGCCAGCAGCCAGAGCCGTGTGGAGACCCAGTACTTC,CASSQSRVETQYF
.,TRBV13,TRBJ2-5,TRBD2,TGTGCCAGCAGCGCCCGGACTAGCGGGAGTGAGACCCAGTACTTC,CASSARTSGSETQYF
many,TRBV25-1,TRBJ2-3,TRBD2,TGTGCCAGCAGTCGTCTAGCGGGCCTCACAGATACGCAGTATTTT,CASSRLAGLTDTQYF